The rows below give T cell receptor beta chains drawn from one sample of a study of cytomegalovirus exposure and HLA in healthy donors. Measured with immunoSEQ multiplex PCR; TCRdb has only the in-frame clones, and not every one. The profile shows 62,000 or so clones, around 87% of them singletons. Source material: PBMCs. These receptors were taken from a man younger than 35 in good health and CMV-seronegative. The CDR3 runs from the conserved cysteine through the conserved F or W. The D gene is left open where the match is weak. Some rows mark clone size as missing; the rest say once, few, many or name a class of expanded clone.

V gene	J gene	D gene	clone size	CDR3 DNA	CDR3 protein
TRBV9	TRBJ2-3	.	.	TGTGCCAGCAGTGCGGGCGCAGATACGCAGTATTTT	CASSAGADTQYF
TRBV9	TRBJ1-1	.	.	TGTGCCAGCAGCTCCCAGGGCCCTGAAGCTTTCTTT	CASSSQGPEAFF
TRBV19	TRBJ2-7	.	once	TGTGCCAGTAGTGAAAGGGGTTACGAGCAGTACTTC	CASSERGYEQYF
TRBV6-5	TRBJ1-1	TRBD1	.	TGTGCCAGCAGTTACGGGACAGGGCCCACTGAAGCTTTCTTT	CASSYGTGPTEAFF
TRBV2	TRBJ2-7	.	.	TGTGCCAGCAGTGGGGCCCTATCTAGCCACGAGCAGTACTTC	CASSGALSSHEQYF
TRBV28	TRBJ2-5	.	.	TGTGCCAGCCAAACTACGGAGACCCAGTACTTC	CASQTTETQYF
TRBV11-3	TRBJ1-6	.	.	TGTGCCAGCAGCCGTGCAGCGGGTGTGGAATCACCCCTCCACTTT	CASSRAAGVESPLHF
TRBV2	TRBJ2-3	TRBD1	once	TGTGCCAGCAACTACGCCATCCAGGGGGCGGGTAGCACAGATACGCAGTATTTT	CASNYAIQGAGSTDTQYF
TRBV7-8	TRBJ1-5	TRBD1	.	TGTGCCAGCAGCACAGGGGTAGGGCAGCCCCAGCATTTT	CASSTGVGQPQHF
TRBV5-1	TRBJ1-4	.	.	TGCGCCAGCGGCTTGGCCGAGGGGAGGGAACTGTTTTTT	CASGLAEGRELFF
TRBV11-2	TRBJ2-5	TRBD2	.	TGTGCCAGCAGCTATAGCGGGGTGGAGACCCAGTACTTC	CASSYSGVETQYF
TRBV12-5	TRBJ2-1	TRBD2	few	TGTGCTGCAGGCCCTGGACTAGCGGGGGGTTATTCCAATGAGCAGTTCTTC	CAAGPGLAGGYSNEQFF
TRBV19	TRBJ1-2	TRBD1	.	TGTGCCAGTAGCCAAACAGGGGGCGCGAAGGGCTACACCTTC	CASSQTGGAKGYTF
TRBV2	TRBJ1-2	.	once	TGTGCCAGCAGTGTCAGTGGAGAGGATGGCTACACCTTC	CASSVSGEDGYTF
TRBV9	TRBJ1-6	TRBD1	.	TGTGCCAGCAGCGTTACCGGGACAGGGAGCTCCTATAATTCACCCCTCCACTTT	CASSVTGTGSSYNSPLHF
TRBV10-3	TRBJ1-3	.	.	TGTGCCATCTTAACAGACTCTGGAAACACCATATATTTT	CAILTDSGNTIYF
TRBV4-1	TRBJ2-6	TRBD1	.	TGCGCCAGCAGCCAGAGCCACAGGGGGCAATCTGGGGCCAACGTCCTGACTTTC	CASSQSHRGQSGANVLTF
TRBV10-1	TRBJ2-2	.	.	TGCGCCAGTGGGCAGGGCGACACCGGGGAGCTGTTTTTT	CASGQGDTGELFF
TRBV11-2	TRBJ1-1	.	.	TGTGCCAGCAGCTTAGTCAGCCAGGGCACTGAAGCTTTCTTT	CASSLVSQGTEAFF
TRBV18	TRBJ2-5	.	.	TGTGCCAGCTCAACATCGTCCGGGTTCGGAGAGACCCAGTACTTC	CASSTSSGFGETQYF
TRBV7-9	TRBJ1-1	TRBD1	.	TGTGCCAGCAGCCCCTACCAGGGGGAGACTGAAGCTTTCTTT	CASSPYQGETEAFF
TRBV6-5	TRBJ1-2	TRBD1	.	TGTGCCAGCAGCCGGGACAGGGGTTACGGCTACACCTTC	CASSRDRGYGYTF
TRBV14	TRBJ2-1	.	.	TGTGCCAGCAGCCTAGGGGCGGGAAGTGAGCAGTTCTTC	CASSLGAGSEQFF
TRBV5-6	TRBJ1-6	.	.	TGTGCCAGCACCCGGGGGAGCTCCTATAATTCACCCCTCCACTTT	CASTRGSSYNSPLHF
TRBV28	TRBJ1-5	.	.	TGTGCCAGCACCCCTCCTGCGGGGGGCAGTCAGCCCCAGCATTTT	CASTPPAGGSQPQHF
TRBV28	TRBJ1-1	.	.	TGTGCCAGCAGTACATTCACGTACACTGAAGCTTTCTTT	CASSTFTYTEAFF
TRBV30	TRBJ2-2	TRBD1	once	TGTGCCTGGAGAATAGGGGGCAACACCGGGGAGCTGTTTTTT	CAWRIGGNTGELFF
TRBV11-2	TRBJ1-3	TRBD1	.	TGTGCCAGCAGCCAAGCTCCCGGGACAGGGGGAGTTGGAAACACCATATATTTT	CASSQAPGTGGVGNTIYF
TRBV5-1	TRBJ1-1	.	.	TGCGCCAGCAGCCCCGGACACCTGAACACTGAAGCTTTCTTT	CASSPGHLNTEAFF
TRBV13	TRBJ2-7	TRBD1	.	TGTGCCAGCAGCTTAGGCCGGGACAGGAACTACGAGCAGTACTTC	CASSLGRDRNYEQYF
TRBV18	TRBJ1-1	.	.	TGTGCCAGCTCACCCTTGGCCTCCACTAAAGCTTTCTTT	CASSPLASTKAFF
TRBV7-6	TRBJ1-5	.	.	TGTGCCAGCAGCGTACACCAGGGTCAGCCCCAGCATTTT	CASSVHQGQPQHF
TRBV4-1	TRBJ2-6	TRBD1	.	TGCGCCAGCAGCCAAGGACAGGGCAGCTCTGGGGCCAACGTCCTGACTTTC	CASSQGQGSSGANVLTF
TRBV11-2	TRBJ2-3	TRBD1	.	TGTGCCAGCAGCTCGGACAGGGTGACAGATACGCAGTATTTT	CASSSDRVTDTQYF
TRBV25-1	TRBJ1-1	.	.	TGTGCCAGCAGAAGACTGAGCACTGAAGCTTTCTTT	CASRRLSTEAFF
TRBV4-1	TRBJ2-5	TRBD2	.	TGCGCCAGCAGCCATCCCTCGGGAGGGTTAGAGACCCAGTACTTC	CASSHPSGGLETQYF
TRBV11-3	TRBJ1-1	.	once	TGTGCCAGCAGCTTAGCGGTAATAACTGAAGCTTTCTTT	CASSLAVITEAFF
TRBV7-9	TRBJ2-7	.	.	TGTGCCAGCAGCTTACCTGGGGAGGAAGAGCAGTACTTC	CASSLPGEEEQYF
TRBV29-1	TRBJ2-1	TRBD1	.	TGCAGCGAACGGTTGGGACAGGGTTGGGATGAGCAGTTCTTC	CSERLGQGWDEQFF
TRBV6-5	TRBJ2-7	TRBD1	.	TGTGCCTCACAGGGGGTTCGGTACGAGCAGTACTTC	CASQGVRYEQYF
TRBV10-3	TRBJ1-2	.	.	TGTGCCAGCACTCCGAATCCGAACGGCTATGGCTACACCTTC	CASTPNPNGYGYTF
TRBV20-1	TRBJ2-1	.	.	TGCAGTGCTAGGGGAGATGAGCAGTTCTTC	CSARGDEQFF
TRBV7-2	TRBJ1-2	.	.	TGTGCCAGCAGCGAAGACAGGATCTATGGCTACACCTTC	CASSEDRIYGYTF
TRBV6-6	TRBJ1-4	TRBD1	.	TGTGCCGTACAGGGGATGGAGGAAAAACTGTTTTTT	CAVQGMEEKLFF
TRBV19	TRBJ1-2	.	.	TGTGCCAGTAGTATCAATGGGCGCGCGAGCTATGGCTACACCTTC	CASSINGRASYGYTF
TRBV5-1	TRBJ1-1	.	.	TGCGCCAGCTCTCCAACTACCACTCCCGTATATAGGGCTTTCTTT	CASSPTTTPVYRAFF
TRBV18	TRBJ1-5	.	.	TGTGCCAGCTCACCAGAGACTTATAGCAATCAGCCCCAGCATTTT	CASSPETYSNQPQHF
TRBV6-1	TRBJ2-7	TRBD1	once	TGTGCCAGCAGACTAGACGACAGGGGGACATACGAGCAGTACTTC	CASRLDDRGTYEQYF
TRBV27	TRBJ1-5	.	.	TGTGCCAGCAGTTTAGTGGCGGGGATGGAGCCCCAGCATTTT	CASSLVAGMEPQHF
TRBV2	TRBJ2-2	.	.	TGTGCCAGCAGGATGAACTCGATGAACACCGGGGAGCTGTTTTTT	CASRMNSMNTGELFF
TRBV5-6	TRBJ2-7	.	.	TGTGCCAGCAGCTTGGGACTCATCAGCTCCTACGAGCAGTACTTC	CASSLGLISSYEQYF
TRBV4-1	TRBJ1-1	TRBD1	.	TGCGCCAGCAGCCCTAGACAGGGGTCGGAAGCTTTCTTT	CASSPRQGSEAFF
TRBV4-1	TRBJ1-5	.	.	TGCGCCAGCAGCTCGAGGGGGGAGGGTCCCCAGCATTTT	CASSSRGEGPQHF
TRBV10-1	TRBJ1-1	.	.	TGCGCCAGCAGTGATAGCGGGACCACTGAAGCTTTCTTT	CASSDSGTTEAFF
TRBV4-2	TRBJ1-6	TRBD1	.	TGTGCCAGCAGCCGCGGGACAGGGGTAGAGAATTCACCCCTCCACTTT	CASSRGTGVENSPLHF
TRBV7-9	TRBJ1-1	TRBD1	.	TGTGCCAGCAGCCAACCCAGGGGGACTGAAGCTTTCTTT	CASSQPRGTEAFF
TRBV6-5	TRBJ1-6	TRBD1	.	TGTGCCAGCAGTTACGGGGGGACAGGGACCTCACCCCTCCACTTT	CASSYGGTGTSPLHF